The 26 T cell receptor beta chains given below trace back to one sample, sequenced in a study of T-cell reconstitution after alpha-beta-depleted transplantation in children. During its preparation, the TCRbeta library received unique molecular identifiers. TCRdb passed the PCR reads through MiXCR, listing each CDR3 protein once. The data show hundreds of thousands of distinct CDR3 sequences, about an eighth seen once. The starting material was PBMCs, obtained before TCRalphabeta/CD19-depleted stem cell transplant. These receptors were taken from a girl aged 2 to 10 with congenital amegakaryocytic thrombocytopenia, due to receive a stem cell transplant.

Comments on this clonotype: No conserved phenylalanine or tryptophan is present at the end of the CDR3, so a read error is the likely explanation. The V gene is TRBV11-2, the J gene TRBJ2-2; no reliable D call. Per the germline V gene, CDR1 is SGHAT and CDR2 is FQNNGV. This CDR3 has 13 residues. Trimming took 6 bases from V and 6 from J, leaving 11 bases between them. As DNA, the CDR3 is TGTGCCAGCAGAATAATCGTGGCCGGGGAGCTGTTTTCT. It is translated as CASRIIVAGELFS.

This clonotype was found many times. The chain is built from TRBV6-1 and TRBJ2-2, with 12 bases fitting TRBD2. Germline lookup yields CDR1 MNHNS and CDR2 SASEGT. The J segment lost 4 bases and the V segment lost 5 bases, leaving 2 bases of the junction unmatched. The CDR3 contains 15 residues. The CDR3 DNA follows: TGTGCCAGCAGTAAACTAGCGGGAGGCACCGGGGAGCTGTTTTTT. Its protein product is CASSKLAGGTGELFF.

The J gene is TRBJ2-5, the V gene TRBV29-1; the D is unclear. The CDR3 sequence is 14 residues long. Looked up from germline, CDR1 is SQVTM and CDR2 is ANQGSEA. Trimming took off 2 bases at V and 9 bases at J, with 19 bases between the two ends. This CDR3 is CSVEPSKDDIPQYF. CDR3 DNA: TGCAGCGTTGAACCATCGAAGGATGACATTCCCCAGTACTTC. Full variable domain (missing parts from reference TRBV29-1 and TRBJ2-5): SAVISQKPSRDICQRGTSLTIQCQVDSQVTMMFWYRQQPGQSLTLIATANQGSEATYESGFVIDKFPISRPNLTFSTLTVSNMSPEDSSIYLCSVEPSKDDIPQYFGPGTRLLVL.

The V and J genes are TRBV20-1 and TRBJ2-3; TRBD2 agrees at 10 bases. J was trimmed by 0 bases and V by 2 bases; bases with no gene match: 20. CDR1 is DFQATT and CDR2 is SNEGSKA in the germline V gene (reference sequence). The CDR3 totals 21 residues. CDR3 region: CSARTVQIAGGSGVSTDTQYF. In nucleotides, the CDR3 is TGCAGTGCTAGAACGGTTCAGATAGCGGGAGGTAGCGGCGTTAGCACAGATACGCAGTATTTT.

This clonotype was counted at least ten times. The chain uses TRBV20-1 and TRBJ2-3; 10 positions agree with TRBD2. The CDR3 consists of 14 residues. Germline-derived CDR1 and CDR2 are DFQATT and SNEGSKA (reference sequence). The trim removed 3 bases at V and 4 bases at J, leaving 4 bases unmatched. CDR3 in DNA: TGCAGTGCTAGCCCAAGCGGGAGGGCAGATACGCAGTATTTT. Amino acid sequence: CSASPSGRADTQYF.

This clonotype was observed a handful of times. J is TRBJ2-3 and V is TRBV20-1, with TRBD2 matching over 12 bases. The CDR3 has 16 amino acids. The germline V gene encodes CDR1 DFQATT and CDR2 SNEGSKA (reference sequence). V dropped 4 bases and J dropped 2; count of bases not matched to a gene: 7. CDR3: CSANLAGGRYTDTQYF. The CDR3 region has the DNA TGCAGTGCTAACCTAGCGGGAGGGCGGTACACAGATACGCAGTATTTT.

The table lists this clonotype with a few counts. The rearrangement links TRBV20-1 to TRBJ2-1, with 8 bases matching TRBD2. Looked up from germline, CDR1 is DFQATT and CDR2 is SNEGSKA (reference sequence). V was pared by 6 bases and J by 4 bases, with 2 bases of the junction left unmatched. The CDR3 is 12 amino acids. This CDR3 reads CSATSEYNEQFF. In DNA, the CDR3 is TGCAGTGCGACTAGCGAATACAATGAGCAGTTCTTC.

This clonotype has just a few counts. The chain joins TRBV5-1 to TRBJ2-7; TRBD2 matches at 7 bases. J gave up 4 bases and V 2 bases, and 9 bases lay outside the gene matches. The CDR3 length is 15 residues. Germline V CDR1 and CDR2: SGHRS, YFSETQ. Here the CDR3 DNA reads TGCGCCAGCAGCTTTGACGGGGGAGGGCTTTACGAGCAGTACTTC. Encoded protein: CASSFDGGGLYEQYF. The full variable domain, completed using reference TRBV5-1 and TRBJ2-7, is KAGVTQTPRYLIKTRGQQVTLSCSPISGHRSVSWYQQTPGQGLQFLFEYFSETQRNKGNFPGRFSGRQFSNSRSEMNVSTLELGDSALYLCASSFDGGGLYEQYFGPGTRLTVT.

Ten or more counts support this clonotype. The chain links TRBV20-1 to TRBJ2-3; 13 positions agree with TRBD2. After removal of 0 bases from V and 5 bases from J, the junction contained 8 bases not matched to a gene. Looked up from germline, CDR1 is DFQATT and CDR2 is SNEGSKA (reference sequence). The CDR3 is made up of 17 amino acids. Here the CDR3 reads CSARDTSGRAWIDTQYF. Here the CDR3 DNA reads TGCAGTGCTAGAGATACTAGCGGGAGGGCGTGGATAGATACGCAGTATTTT.

This clonotype was seen ten or more times. The chain joins TRBV20-1 to TRBJ2-1, with D possibly matching TRBD2 (6 bases). Trimming took off 5 bases at V and 0 bases at J, with 20 bases between the two ends. In germline, CDR1 is DFQATT, CDR2 SNEGSKA (reference sequence). This CDR3 comprises 17 residues. The CDR3 spells CSAHTVKRASSYNEQFF. In nucleotides, the CDR3 is TGCAGTGCTCACACGGTTAAGCGGGCGAGCTCCTACAATGAGCAGTTCTTC.

CDR3 nucleotides: TGCAGCGCCCCGAAAAAAGATACGCAGTATTTT. Its protein product is CSAPKKDTQYF. This rearrangement joins TRBV29-1 to TRBJ2-3; unclear D gene. V lost 7 bases to trimming and J lost 5 bases, with 10 bases between them. CDR1 SQVTM and CDR2 ANQGSEA come from the germline V gene. The CDR3 consists of 11 residues.

The sample holds many counts of this clonotype. The V call is TRBV20-1, the J call TRBJ1-2; D unclear. CDR3 length: 15 residues. V shed 0 bases and J shed 4 bases, with 15 bases lying between them. The germline gives CDR1 DFQATT, CDR2 SNEGSKA (reference sequence). Here the CDR3 reads CSARDGREESYGYTF. The CDR3 DNA reads TGCAGTGCTAGAGATGGGAGGGAAGAGAGCTATGGCTACACCTTC.

This clonotype was recorded a few times. The chain couples TRBV20-1 to TRBJ1-4; D gene ambiguous. The CDR3 has 15 residues. Germline values: CDR1 DFQATT, CDR2 SNEGSKA (reference sequence). Trimming removed 3 bases at V and 8 bases at J, with 19 bases between. The CDR3 DNA reads TGCAGTGCTAGGGAGCCGGGCCTCATAGGGGAAAAACTGTTTTTT. Translation gives CSAREPGLIGEKLFF.

This chain joins TRBV7-9 and TRBJ2-1; 8 bases align to TRBD2. CDR1 is SEHNR, CDR2 FQNEAQ, per germline (reference sequence). Trimming at V came to 5 bases and at J to 2 bases, leaving 8 bases not matched to a gene. The CDR3 runs 16 residues. CDR3 in DNA: TGTGCCAGCAGCGGCCCCTTTAGCGGGGCCTACAATGAGCAGTTCTTC. It codes for CASSGPFSGAYNEQFF.

This clonotype has more than one count but fewer than ten. This chain joins TRBV7-6 and TRBJ2-7; D remains unclear. Germline V gives CDR1 SGHVS, CDR2 FNYEAQ. The V end lost 2 bases, the J end lost 1 base, and 9 bases lay between the germline ends. The CDR3 sequence is 14 residues long. The CDR3 reads CASSLLGASYEQYF. CDR3 DNA: TGTGCCAGCAGCTTATTAGGAGCTTCCTACGAGCAGTACTTC.

The chain carries TRBV29-1 and TRBJ2-7, with D possibly called TRBD1 or TRBD2 (5 bases each). The CDR3 is 12 residues long. Germline V gives CDR1 SQVTM, CDR2 ANQGSEA. Trimming stripped 6 bases from V and 8 bases from J, with 17 bases between. The CDR3 reads CSVWDRPDKQYF. CDR3 DNA sequence: TGCAGCGTCTGGGACCGACCAGACAAGCAGTACTTC.

In this sample, this clonotype turned up many times. The rearrangement joins TRBV20-1 to TRBJ2-1; 7 bases align to TRBD2. Germline trimming cut 6 bases from V and 6 bases from J; bases unmatched to any gene: 14. CDR3 length: 15 residues. Germline values: CDR1 DFQATT, CDR2 SNEGSKA (reference sequence). CDR3 protein: CSASPLAHGRNEQFF. The DNA of the CDR3 is TGCAGTGCCAGCCCACTAGCGCACGGACGCAATGAGCAGTTCTTC.

This clonotype came up many times. This chain links TRBV29-1 with TRBJ2-1, with D unclear. The V end lost 1 base, the J end lost 2 bases, and 9 bases lay between the germline ends. CDR1 and CDR2 (germline): SQVTM, ANQGSEA. This CDR3 spans 14 amino acids. The CDR3: CSVEGGVTYNEQFF. CDR3 coding DNA: TGCAGCGTTGAAGGCGGCGTGACCTACAATGAGCAGTTCTTC.

Ten or more counts support this clonotype. The genes are TRBV5-6 and TRBJ2-1; 9 bases agree with TRBD1. The trim removed 4 bases at V and 4 bases at J, leaving 21 bases unmatched. The CDR3 contains 20 residues. CDR1 is SGHDT and CDR2 is YYEEEE in the germline V gene. The CDR3 region is CASSPPTGGKDPTRYNEQFF. The CDR3 region has the DNA TGTGCCAGCAGCCCGCCGACAGGGGGAAAAGACCCAACCAGATACAATGAGCAGTTCTTC.

This clonotype was observed a handful of times. The V call is TRBV5-1, the J call TRBJ2-7; 12 positions agree with TRBD2. From germline, CDR1 is SGHRS and CDR2 YFSETQ. The V and J ends lost 2 bases and 2 bases, in that order; junction bases with no gene match: 11. The CDR3 runs 18 residues. Here the CDR3 reads CASSLVPSGRAPTYEQYF. CDR3 in DNA: TGCGCCAGCAGCTTAGTCCCTAGCGGGAGGGCCCCGACCTACGAGCAGTACTTC.

The rearrangement joins TRBV10-3 to TRBJ2-7; TRBD1 might be the D (5 bases). CDR3 length: 12 residues. Per germline, CDR1 ENHRY and CDR2 SYGVKD. V was shortened by 4 bases and J by 6 bases, with 10 bases between the two germline ends. This CDR3 is CAISVLGVEQYF. The CDR3 nucleotides are TGTGCCATCAGTGTTTTAGGGGTCGAGCAGTACTTC.

This sequence joins TRBV7-9 and TRBJ1-1, with D unresolved. Germline assignment: CDR1 SEHNR and CDR2 FQNEAQ (reference sequence). The CDR3 covers 12 residues. Trimming removed 5 bases at V and 6 bases at J, with 10 bases between. The CDR3 reads CASSGHVAEAFF. As DNA, the CDR3 is TGTGCCAGCAGCGGTCATGTAGCTGAAGCTTTCTTT. The whole variable domain, filled in from reference TRBV7-9 and TRBJ1-1, reads DTGVSQNPRHKITKRGQNVTFRCDPISEHNRLYWYRQTLGQGPEFLTYFQNEAQLEKSRLLSDRFSAERPKGSFSTLEIQRTEQGDSAMYLCASSGHVAEAFFGQGTRLTVV.

A few counts support this clonotype. The chain joins TRBV5-7 to TRBJ2-7; perhaps TRBD1 as D (6 bases). TRBV5-7 is sorted into the ORF group, with uncertain function. This CDR3 spans 17 amino acids. V was pared by 4 bases and J by 3 bases, with 23 bases between. The CDR3 loop is CASSPFRIGTPYYEQYF. CDR3 bases: TGTGCCAGCAGCCCATTCAGGATCGGGACACCCTACTACGAGCAGTACTTC.

This clonotype was seen many times. This chain uses TRBV20-1 with TRBJ2-7; 9 bases are shared with TRBD1. Germline V gene sequence: CDR1 DFQATT, CDR2 SNEGSKA (reference sequence). This CDR3 is 13 amino acids long. Unmatched junction bases numbered 6, after V lost 3 bases and J lost 6 bases. The CDR3, as DNA: TGCAGTGCTAGCGAACAGGGGGCCAGCGAGCAGTACTTC. Its translation is CSASEQGASEQYF.

Worth noting for this clonotype: Relative to the germline gene, one junction end is altered; a read error may explain this. The chain links TRBV3-1 to TRBJ2-1, with 10 bases matching TRBD2. Germline values: CDR1 LGHDT, CDR2 YNNKEL (reference sequence). The CDR3 is 15 amino acids. Here the CDR3 reads CASSPSGSSHNEQFF. CDR3 in DNA: TGTGCCAGCAGTCCTAGCGGGAGCTCCCACAATGAGCAGTTCTTC.

This clonotype was counted at least ten times. The J gene is TRBJ2-2, the V gene TRBV20-1; TRBD1 might be the D (5 bases). Trimming left V 0 bases short and J 6 bases short, with 8 bases between. This CDR3 has 13 residues. Looked up from germline, CDR1 is DFQATT and CDR2 is SNEGSKA (reference sequence). The CDR3 DNA follows: TGCAGTGCTAGAGACCTAGGGGCCGGGGAGCTGTTTTTT. Amino acids: CSARDLGAGELFF.